One and the same sample provided the 2 T cell receptor beta chains below, sequenced in a study of blood T cell repertoires in COVID-19. Here immunoSEQ multiplex PCR was the method, and the copy in TCRdb shows in-frame clones only, minus some. This sample has about 150,000 clones; around four fifths occur once, and the top ten carry about 8.1%. Sequenced: peripheral blood. The receptors shown here come from a woman older than 75 with COVID-19, enrolled during active disease.

The chain combines TRBV2 with TRBJ2-3; 8 bases agree with TRBD2. Germline loops: CDR1 SNHLY, CDR2 FYNNEI. V gave up 7 bases and J gave up 1 base; unmatched junction bases: 7. This CDR3 spans 15 amino acids. CDR3 in DNA: TGTGCCAGCACGGGAGGGCCAGGGGGCACAGATACGCAGTATTTT. Amino acids: CASTGGPGGTDTQYF.

V and J are TRBV25-1 and TRBJ1-4; TRBD1 might be the D (5 bases). The V and J ends lost 3 bases and 0 bases respectively, with 8 bases between them. The CDR3 has 15 residues. The germline gives CDR1 MGHDK, CDR2 SYGVNS. This chain's CDR3 is CASSETVTTNEKLFF. The CDR3 DNA sequence: TGTGCCAGCAGTGAGACAGTTACAACTAATGAAAAACTGTTTTTT.